Below, 22 T cell receptor beta chains from the same sample are listed, as sequenced in a study of blood T cells in healthy people across ages. Alongside a J-beta primer mix, a sample-barcoded 5' primer served in a second PCR lasting roughly 6 to 11 cycles. TCRdb processed the 5' RACE reads anew with MiXCR; each CDR3 protein has one entry. The data contain over a million distinct CDR3 sequences, less than 45% of them seen just once; the ten biggest clones take up just over 4%. The sample was blood. The source is a woman in her late teens or twenties in good health.

The CDR3 loop reads CASSYLGTLAGLDNEQFF. CDR3 nucleotide sequence: TGTGCCAGCAGTTACCTAGGAACCCTAGCGGGATTAGACAATGAGCAGTTCTTC. The gene calls are TRBV6-2 or TRBV6-3 and TRBJ2-1, with 9 bases matching TRBD2. V was pared by 2 bases and J by 5 bases, with 13 bases of the junction left unmatched. The length of the CDR3 is 18 residues. Germline V gene lookup returns CDR1 MNHEY and CDR2 SVGEGT.

The J gene is TRBJ2-7, the V gene TRBV28; 7 positions agree with TRBD2. The trim removed 5 bases at V and 7 bases at J, leaving 14 bases unmatched. Germline assignment: CDR1 MDHEN and CDR2 SYDVKM. The CDR3 consists of 15 residues. CDR3 sequence: CASSPASGTYNEQYF. The DNA for the CDR3 is TGTGCCAGCAGTCCAGCTAGCGGTACCTACAATGAGCAGTACTTC.

V usage is TRBV20-1 and J usage is TRBJ1-2; 9 bases are shared with TRBD1. Germline CDR1 is DFQATT and CDR2 is SNEGSKA (reference sequence). V lost 5 bases to trimming and J lost 7 bases; unmatched junction nucleotides: 5. CDR3 length equals 12 residues. CDR3 in DNA: TGCAGTGCTCACAGGGGGCTGTCTGGCTACACCTTC. Its protein is CSAHRGLSGYTF.

The chain recombines TRBV5-6 with TRBJ1-1, with D uncertain. There are 15 residues in the CDR3. V lost 2 bases to trimming and J lost 0 bases, with 11 bases between them. Per the germline V gene, CDR1 is SGHDT and CDR2 is YYEEEE. Written as DNA, the CDR3 is TGTGCCAGCAGCTTCCGGGTCTCAGTGAACACTGAAGCTTTCTTT. Amino acids: CASSFRVSVNTEAFF.

The genes are TRBV7-2 and TRBJ2-1; D is unresolved. The CDR3 covers 14 residues. From germline, CDR1 is SGHTA and CDR2 FQGNSA. Deletions cut 5 bases from V and 7 bases from J, with 15 bases between. The CDR3 coding sequence is TGTGCCAGCAGCCTCTGGTCCAGTCGGAATGAGCAGTTCTTC. Amino acids: CASSLWSSRNEQFF.

The V gene is TRBV10-3, the J gene TRBJ2-4, with TRBD2 as a possible D gene (6 bases). Per the germline V gene, CDR1 is ENHRY and CDR2 is SYGVKD. CDR3 length: 12 amino acids. The germline V and J ends were trimmed by 6 bases and 6 bases, with 9 bases remaining between them. CDR3 sequence (DNA): TGTGCCATCAGCCGGGACTCAAACATTCAGTACTTC. Translating it yields CAISRDSNIQYF.

This rearrangement joins TRBV29-1 to TRBJ2-7, with TRBD2 matching over 10 bases. Germline V gene sequence: CDR1 SQVTM, CDR2 ANQGSEA. J was trimmed by 3 bases and V by 4 bases; bases with no gene match: 9. The CDR3 totals 15 residues. The CDR3, as DNA: TGCAGCGTTGTTGCTAGCGGGAGCTCAGTCTACGAGCAGTACTTC. Translated: CSVVASGSSVYEQYF.

This clonotype occurred a few times. The rearrangement joins TRBV28 to TRBJ1-4, with 12 bases identical to TRBD1. CDR1 and CDR2 from the germline V gene are MDHEN and SYDVKM. V shed 6 bases and J 9 bases; nucleotides not matched to a gene: 14. The CDR3 covers 17 residues. CDR3 loop: CASSSGTGGSRHQKLFF. CDR3 in DNA: TGTGCCAGCAGCTCCGGGACAGGGGGCTCTCGCCATCAAAAACTGTTTTTT.

This clonotype has just a few counts. The CDR3, as DNA: TGTGCCAGCAGTTGGGGATTGACTAATGAAAAACTGTTTTTT. Its protein product is CASSWGLTNEKLFF. The chain combines TRBV12-3 or TRBV12-4 with TRBJ1-4; D remains ambiguous. Trimming left V 4 bases short and J 2 bases short, with 8 bases between. CDR3 length equals 14 residues.

The rearrangement links TRBV29-1 to TRBJ2-7; 7 bases are a match to TRBD2. J gave up 0 bases and V 6 bases, and 5 bases lay outside the gene matches. From germline, CDR1 is SQVTM and CDR2 ANQGSEA. There are 13 residues in the CDR3. In DNA form, the CDR3 reads TGCAGCGTAGGGAGGGGCTACTCCTACGAGCAGTACTTC. It is translated as CSVGRGYSYEQYF.

In this sample, this clonotype turned up a few times. This chain connects TRBV25-1 to TRBJ2-7; 8 bases are a match to TRBD1. Per germline, CDR1 MGHDK and CDR2 SYGVNS. V shed 5 bases and J 2 bases; nucleotides not matched to a gene: 8. The CDR3 contains 15 residues. DNA for the CDR3: TGTGCCAGCAGTTATGCGGGACAGGTGGCCTACGAGCAGTACTTC. Encoded protein: CASSYAGQVAYEQYF.

The chain recombines TRBV24-1 with TRBJ2-1; 8 nucleotides align to TRBD2. This CDR3 spans 15 amino acids. J gave up 7 bases and V 4 bases, and 8 bases lay outside the gene matches. Germline assignment: CDR1 KGHDR and CDR2 SFDVKD. This chain's CDR3 is CATSEAGAAGNEQFF. CDR3 in DNA: TGTGCCACCAGTGAAGCGGGAGCGGCTGGGAATGAGCAGTTCTTC.

This clonotype was seen only a few times. V usage is TRBV20-1 and J usage is TRBJ2-1; 9 nucleotides line up with TRBD2. Germline V gene sequence: CDR1 DFQATT, CDR2 SNEGSKA (reference sequence). This CDR3 contains 13 residues. The V segment lost 7 bases and the J segment 7 bases; nucleotides outside the gene matches: 8. The CDR3 DNA follows: TGCAGTGTTCTGGGTCTAGCGGGGAATGAGCAGTTCTTC. Residues: CSVLGLAGNEQFF.

The chain has TRBV6-2 or TRBV6-3 and TRBJ2-2, with D perhaps TRBD2 (5 bases). This CDR3 spans 16 amino acids. Trimming cost V 2 bases and J 4 bases, with 14 bases left between them. In germline, CDR1 is MNHEY, CDR2 SVGEGT. The DNA of the CDR3 is TGTGCCAGCAGTTACGGTTTACTGGGAGTCACCGGGGAGCTGTTTTTT. It translates to CASSYGLLGVTGELFF.

This chain uses TRBV18 with TRBJ2-7; D not resolved. V was trimmed by 2 bases and J by 1 base, leaving 6 bases between them. Germline CDR1 KGHSH, CDR2 LQKENI. The CDR3 totals 13 residues. For the CDR3, the DNA is TGTGCCAGCTCACCAAACCCTTCCTACGAGCAGTACTTC. Its translation: CASSPNPSYEQYF.

The V call is TRBV15, the J call TRBJ2-2; D gene unclear. The ends were cut back, 2 bases at V and 0 bases at J, with 10 bases in the middle. This CDR3 is 16 amino acids long. Germline V gene data show CDR1 as LNHNV and CDR2 as YYDKDF (reference sequence). CDR3 region: CATSRTDGSNTGELFF. CDR3 coding DNA: TGTGCCACCAGCAGAACCGACGGCTCGAACACCGGGGAGCTGTTTTTT.

This rearrangement joins TRBV5-1 to TRBJ2-1; D remains ambiguous. The DNA end lines up better with TRBJ2-7; the J call may be wrong. Per germline, CDR1 SGHRS and CDR2 YFSETQ. The CDR3 spans 11 residues. CDR3 sequence: CASSQYCEQYF. The CDR3 DNA reads TGCGCCAGCAGCCAATACTGCGAGCAGTACTTC.

V usage is TRBV20-1 and J usage is TRBJ2-5, with D perhaps TRBD1 or TRBD2 (6 bases each). This CDR3 comprises 15 residues. From germline, CDR1 is DFQATT and CDR2 SNEGSKA (reference sequence). In nucleotides, the CDR3 is TGCAGCGAAAAAAGGGGGGCGGACGGCCAAGAGACCCAGTACTTC. Its translation is CSEKRGADGQETQYF.

This sequence joins TRBV2 and TRBJ2-7; no clear D gene. The CDR3 loop spans 12 amino acids. The V end lost 6 bases, the J end lost 3 bases, and 9 bases lay between the germline ends. Germline lookup yields CDR1 SNHLY and CDR2 FYNNEI. This CDR3 reads CASRRASYEQYF. The CDR3 DNA reads TGTGCCAGCAGGAGAGCTAGCTACGAGCAGTACTTC.

There are a few counts of this clonotype. The gene calls are TRBV5-5 and TRBJ2-7; tentative D call: TRBD1 (6 bases). Trimming cost V 4 bases and J 2 bases, with 13 bases left between them. CDR3 length: 14 residues. Germline V gene data show CDR1 as SGHKS and CDR2 as YYEKEE (reference sequence). The CDR3 DNA follows: TGTGCCAGCAGCCCGCAGGGGACCACCTACGAGCAGTACTTC. It codes for CASSPQGTTYEQYF.

The chain combines TRBV28 with TRBJ2-7; D remains ambiguous. The DNA end favors TRBJ2-5, so the J call may be wrong. The CDR3 totals 11 residues. Germline CDR1 reads MDHEN; CDR2 reads SYDVKM. This chain's CDR3 is CASRPEKTQYF. The CDR3 DNA reads TGTGCCAGCAGACCCGAGAAGACCCAGTACTTC.

The CDR3 nucleotides read TGCAGTGCTAGCCGGACTAGCGGGGGGCCTGTAGCCAAAAACATTCAGTACTTC. Translating gives CSASRTSGGPVAKNIQYF. The chain combines TRBV20-1 with TRBJ2-4; 14 bases agree with TRBD2. CDR3 length equals 18 residues. CDR1 is DFQATT, CDR2 SNEGSKA, per germline (reference sequence). V trimming: 3 bases; J trimming: 0 bases; junction bases outside the gene matches: 7.